In this sample, the clone carrying this T cell receptor beta chain turned up a few times. Germline and genes here are mouse. The CDR3 is cut off 4 residues early in the read; its end comes from the germline J gene. J lost 1 base, V lost 4 bases, and 1 base had no gene match. From germline, CDR1 is NSQYPW and CDR2 LRSPGD (reference sequence). This CDR3 has 14 amino acids. The entry originates in a study of CD8+ T cells in alopecia areata. At the level of the study: Grafts of skin from C3H/HeJ donors aged about 6-12 months with spontaneous alopecia went to female C3H/HeJ mice aged about 6-10 weeks.

cDNA serving as the sequencing template came from extracted, reverse transcribed RNA. The repertoire was sequenced with immunoSEQ multiplex PCR; TCRdb's copy has only in-frame clones and lacks some. There are about 110,000 clones in the sample, none observed a single time. The V gene is TRBV1, the J gene TRBJ2-7; TRBD1 matches 10 bases. The origin of this receptor is a C3H/HeJ mouse with alopecia areata. Strain haplotype at MHC: H2-k. Sequenced input: lesional skin. CDR3 DNA (partial): TGCACCTGCAGTGTGGACAGGGGGTCCTAT. It translates to CTCSVDRGSY. The whole CDR3 region reads CTCSVDRGSYEQYF. The variable domain in full, with the rest retrieved from reference TRBV1 and TRBJ2-7, is VTLLEQNPRWRLVPRGQAVNLRCILKNSQYPWMSWYQQDLQKQLQWLFTLRSPGDKEVKSLPGADYLATRVTDTELRLQVANMSQGRTLYCTCSVDRGSYEQYFGPGTRLTVL.